These 14 T cell receptor beta chains share one sample of origin, sequenced in a study of blood T cell repertoires in COVID-19. Here immunoSEQ multiplex PCR was the method, and the copy in TCRdb shows in-frame clones only, minus some. The table has about 120,000 clones, approximately 82% seen once; the top ten hold about 10%. Sequenced sample: peripheral blood. All receptors come from a man aged 55 to 70 with acute or convalescent COVID-19.

The gene calls are TRBV6-2 or TRBV6-3 and TRBJ2-1; 9 bases are a match to TRBD2. CDR3 length equals 15 residues. CDR1 MNHEY and CDR2 SVGEGT come from the germline V gene. Unmatched junction bases numbered 9, after V lost 5 bases and J lost 7 bases. In nucleotides, the CDR3 is TGTGCCAGCAGTACCCAGGGTAGCGGGAGTAATGAGCAGTTCTTC. It yields the protein CASSTQGSGSNEQFF.

This chain connects TRBV18 to TRBJ2-7; a possible D gene is TRBD2 (6 bases). The germline V gene has CDR1 KGHSH and CDR2 LQKENI. Trimming removed 2 bases from V and 0 bases from J, with 14 bases in between. The CDR3 consists of 16 residues. The CDR3 loop reads CASSPEPIAASYEQYF. The CDR3 nucleotides are TGTGCCAGCTCACCAGAGCCCATAGCGGCCTCCTACGAGCAGTACTTC.

The chain recombines TRBV28 with TRBJ2-1; D might be TRBD2 (6 bases). The germline CDR1 and CDR2 sequences are MDHEN and SYDVKM. The CDR3 is 14 amino acids. V was trimmed by 6 bases and J by 3 bases, leaving 12 bases between them. CDR3: CASSGGGGYNEQFF. The CDR3 DNA reads TGTGCCAGCAGCGGGGGAGGTGGCTACAATGAGCAGTTCTTC. Together with reference TRBV28 and TRBJ2-1, the CDR3 gives the full variable domain: DVKVTQSSRYLVKRTGEKVFLECVQDMDHENMFWYRQDPGLGLRLIYFSYDVKMKEKGDIPEGYSVSREKKERFSLILESASTNQTSMYLCASSGGGGYNEQFFGPGTRLTVL.

V gene TRBV6-5 combines with J gene TRBJ1-6; D is possibly TRBD1 (6 bases). The germline V and J ends were trimmed by 6 bases and 3 bases, with 9 bases remaining between them. Looked up from germline, CDR1 is MNHEY and CDR2 is SVGAGI. The CDR3 spans 14 residues. The CDR3 DNA reads TGTGCCAGCAGGAGGACAGTCTATAATTCACCCCTCCACTTT. Translated, it gives CASRRTVYNSPLHF.

The rearrangement joins TRBV29-1 to TRBJ1-1, with D unresolved. This CDR3 has 13 amino acids. The germline V gene encodes CDR1 SQVTM and CDR2 ANQGSEA. Trimming shortened V by 4 bases and J by 7 bases, and 16 bases separated the two germline ends. Here the CDR3 DNA reads TGCAGCGTTGGGGCCAGGCGCGCCGGTGAAGCTTTCTTT. This gives the protein CSVGARRAGEAFF.

The CDR3 bases are TGTGCCTGGAGTCGTCTACCCTATAATTCACCCCTCCACTTT. This codes for CAWSRLPYNSPLHF. The chain is built from TRBV30 and TRBJ1-6, with D uncertain. The CDR3 is 14 residues long. Trimming stripped 2 bases from V and 2 bases from J, with 7 bases between. Germline V lookup: CDR1 GTSNPN, CDR2 SVGIG (reference sequence).

The chain employs TRBV27 and TRBJ1-2, with 7 positions matching TRBD1. The CDR3 is 15 residues long. The V segment lost 6 bases and the J segment 4 bases; nucleotides outside the gene matches: 11. Germline V gene lookup returns CDR1 MNHEY and CDR2 SMNVEV (reference sequence). CDR3 in amino acids: CASSRDRDRIYGYTF. The CDR3 nucleotides read TGTGCCAGCAGCCGTGACAGGGATAGAATCTATGGCTACACCTTC.

This chain uses TRBV19 with TRBJ2-6, with 11 bases identical to TRBD2. The trim removed 3 bases at V and 2 bases at J, leaving 12 bases unmatched. This CDR3 comprises 20 residues. Germline values: CDR1 LNHDA, CDR2 SQIVND (reference sequence). The CDR3 spells CASSMAPGSGRAPGANVLTF. The CDR3 coding sequence is TGTGCCAGTAGTATGGCCCCGGGTAGCGGGAGGGCCCCTGGGGCCAACGTCCTGACTTTC.

This rearrangement joins TRBV6-4 to TRBJ2-1; 7 bases align to TRBD1. V dropped 5 bases and J dropped 10; count of bases not matched to a gene: 8. Germline CDR1 and CDR2: MRHNA and SNTAGT. CDR3 size: 13 residues. The CDR3 loop is CASSYLQGDEQFF. CDR3 nucleotide sequence: TGTGCCAGCAGTTATCTCCAGGGGGACGAGCAGTTCTTC.

V and J are TRBV6-1 and TRBJ1-6; D is ambiguous. Trimming took 6 bases from V and 0 from J, leaving 21 bases between them. The CDR3 runs 19 residues. Germline CDR1 reads MNHNS; CDR2 reads SASEGT. Here the CDR3 DNA reads TGTGCCAGCAGCGAAAGAAACACAGTTGAAAGCTCCTATAATTCACCCCTCCACTTT. Its translation: CASSERNTVESSYNSPLHF.

The chain joins TRBV20-1 to TRBJ2-1; 9 bases map to TRBD2. The CDR3 has 16 amino acids. Germline-derived CDR1 and CDR2 are DFQATT and SNEGSKA (reference sequence). The V and J ends lost 3 bases and 3 bases, in that order; junction bases with no gene match: 9. Here the CDR3 reads CSASDLSGSFYNEQFF. In DNA form, the CDR3 reads TGCAGTGCTAGTGACCTTAGCGGGAGCTTCTACAATGAGCAGTTCTTC.

The rearrangement uses TRBV9 and TRBJ2-1; 13 nucleotides align to TRBD2. The V gene's germline CDR1 is SGDLS and CDR2 YYNGEE. The V segment lost 0 bases and the J segment 7 bases; nucleotides outside the gene matches: 7. The CDR3 has 17 residues. The CDR3 region is CASSVATSGRAGNEQFF. Here the CDR3 DNA reads TGTGCCAGCAGCGTAGCTACTAGCGGGAGGGCCGGGAATGAGCAGTTCTTC.

This chain joins TRBV4-2 and TRBJ2-7, with 12 bases lining up with TRBD2. CDR3 length: 17 amino acids. The V gene end was trimmed by 4 bases and the J gene end by 6 bases; junction bases not matched to a gene: 13. CDR1 and CDR2 (germline): LGHNA, YNFKEQ. The CDR3 sequence: CASSRGLAGSPSGEQYF. CDR3 in DNA: TGTGCCAGCAGCCGCGGACTAGCGGGGTCCCCTTCGGGCGAGCAGTACTTC.

This clone was seen a handful of times. V gene TRBV28 combines with J gene TRBJ1-2; D is ambiguous. Germline assignment: CDR1 MDHEN and CDR2 SYDVKM. The germline V and J ends were trimmed by 5 bases and 8 bases, with 12 bases remaining between them. The CDR3 is 12 residues long. CDR3 sequence (DNA): TGTGCCAGCAGTCCCCCAGAGGGCGGCTACACCTTC. It yields the protein CASSPPEGGYTF.